This T cell receptor (beta chain) was identified in a study of early T cells in non-severe SARS-CoV-2 infection. Study in general: RNA in bulk from unsorted whole blood was sequenced, and chains were unpaired.

Turning to this clonotype: Its antigen is still unknown.

As part of library construction, unique molecular identifiers were attached to individual cDNA molecules. TCRdb reprocessed the 5' RACE reads via MiXCR and lists one record per CDR3 protein. The table has about 25,000 distinct CDR3 sequences, roughly 4.2% seen once. CDR3 length: 15 amino acids. Trimming stripped 5 bases from V and 4 bases from J, with 18 bases between. From germline, CDR1 is DFQATT and CDR2 SNEGSKA (reference sequence). The study's findings and limits: Anti-spike CD8 specificities were favored by VDJdb matching, whose results missed private and CD4 specificities.

The TCR originated in an adult who was a healthcare worker with PCR-confirmed SARS-CoV-2 infection or an uninfected control (not recorded which). The chain joins TRBV20-1 to TRBJ2-1; D tentatively fits TRBD1 or TRBD2 (6 bases each). Sequencing used whole blood. The CDR3: CSAPPGGPLYNEQFF. The CDR3 nucleotides are TGCAGTGCTCCCCCCGGGGGCCCGCTGTACAATGAGCAGTTCTTC.